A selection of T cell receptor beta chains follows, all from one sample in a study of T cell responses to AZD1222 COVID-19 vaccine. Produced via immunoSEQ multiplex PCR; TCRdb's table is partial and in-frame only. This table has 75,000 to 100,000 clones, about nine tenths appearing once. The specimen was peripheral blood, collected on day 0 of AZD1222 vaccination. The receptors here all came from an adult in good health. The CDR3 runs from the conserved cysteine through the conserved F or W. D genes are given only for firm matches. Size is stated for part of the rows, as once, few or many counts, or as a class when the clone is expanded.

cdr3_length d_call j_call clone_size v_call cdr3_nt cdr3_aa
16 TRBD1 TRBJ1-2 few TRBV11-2 TGTGCCAGCAGCACAGGGGGGATACTGGGTTCCTATGGCTACACCTTC CASSTGGILGSYGYTF
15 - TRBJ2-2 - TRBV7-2 TGTGCCAGCAGCTTAGTCTTAGAAAACACCGGGGAGCTGTTTTTT CASSLVLENTGELFF
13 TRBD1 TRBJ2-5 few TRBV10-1 TGCGCCAGGAAAACCGGGACAGAAGAGACCCAGTACTTC CARKTGTEETQYF
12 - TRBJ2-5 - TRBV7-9 TGTGCCAGCAGCCCATCAGAAGAGACCCAGTACTTC CASSPSEETQYF
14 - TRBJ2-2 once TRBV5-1 TGCGCCAGCAGCTTCGGGCCGAACACCGGGGAGCTGTTTTTT CASSFGPNTGELFF
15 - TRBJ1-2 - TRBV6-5 TGTGCCAGCAGCCCCCTGTGGACGGGATTTTATGGCTACACCTTC CASSPLWTGFYGYTF
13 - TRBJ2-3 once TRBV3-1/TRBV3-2 TGTGCCAGCAGCCAGGAGGGACTCCCTACGCAGTATTTT CASSQEGLPTQYF
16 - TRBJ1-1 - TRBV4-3 TGCGCCAGCAGCCAACACGGCCCGACAGGAACAAATGAAGCTTTCTTT CASSQHGPTGTNEAFF
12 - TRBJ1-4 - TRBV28 TGTGCCAGCAGTCCCCGTGACCGAAAACTGTTTTTT CASSPRDRKLFF
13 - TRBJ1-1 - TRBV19 TGTGCCAGTCGACAGCTAATGAACACTGAAGCTTTCTTT CASRQLMNTEAFF
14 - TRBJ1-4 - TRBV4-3 TGCGCCAGCAGCAGGGACTATCGGGGGGAAAAACTGTTTTTT CASSRDYRGEKLFF
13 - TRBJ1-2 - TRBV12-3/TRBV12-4 TGTGCCAGCAGCCCCGACCGAAACTATGGCTACACCTTC CASSPDRNYGYTF
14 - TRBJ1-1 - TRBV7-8 TGTGCCAGCAGCTTGTGGGACGGTGACACTGAAGCTTTCTTT CASSLWDGDTEAFF
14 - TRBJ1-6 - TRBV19 TGTGCCAGTAGTGGACCGCTCGGGAATTCACCCCTCCACTTT CASSGPLGNSPLHF
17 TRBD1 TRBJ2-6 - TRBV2 TGTGCCAGCAGTTCTGGGACAGGGTGGGCTGGGGCCAACGTCCTGACTTTC CASSSGTGWAGANVLTF
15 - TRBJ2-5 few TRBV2 TGTGCCAGCAGTCGTGCATGGAGAAGGCAAGAGACCCAGTACTTC CASSRAWRRQETQYF
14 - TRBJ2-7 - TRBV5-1 TGCGCCAGCAGCTTGGGGACAGAGATGAGCGAGCAGTACTTC CASSLGTEMSEQYF
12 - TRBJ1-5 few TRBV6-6 TGTGCCAGCAGTTCCCAGTTTCAGCCCCAGCATTTT CASSSQFQPQHF
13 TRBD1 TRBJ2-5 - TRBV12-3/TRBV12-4 TGTGCCAGCAGTTTAGGGGGACAGGGGGCCCAGTACTTC CASSLGGQGAQYF
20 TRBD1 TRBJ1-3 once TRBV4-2 TGTGCCAGCAGCCGGGAAATTTCCAGCGGGACAGGGAGACCTGGAAACACCATATATTTT CASSREISSGTGRPGNTIYF